This T cell receptor (beta chain) was identified in a study of brain T cells in children with intractable seizures. Before surgery, patients took at least one anti-epileptic drug. Measured with immunoSEQ multiplex PCR; TCRdb has only the in-frame clones, and not every one. Among about 120,000 clones listed, under 95% were seen once. General observations from the study: HCMV serostatus was not known, and viral specificity came from CDR3 similarity only. Pre- and post-surgery blood differed in depth, so pre-surgery absences may be undersampling.

For this clone: Its target is not known.

There are 18 residues in the CDR3. Germline V CDR1 and CDR2: SEHNR, FQNEAQ (reference sequence). Deletions cut 2 bases from V and 0 bases from J, with 19 bases between. Source: peripheral blood, taken at surgery. The rearrangement links TRBV7-9 to TRBJ2-5; D gene ambiguous. This sequence originates from a boy less than two years old with hemimegalencephaly and intractable seizures. The DNA of the CDR3 is TGTGCCAGCAGCTTATCCCAGAACTCCATCGAGTACCAAGAGACCCAGTACTTC. This gives the protein CASSLSQNSIEYQETQYF.